This is a list of T cell receptor beta chains from one sample in a study of blood T cell repertoires in COVID-19. The protocol was immunoSEQ multiplex PCR, while the TCRdb copy is restricted to in-frame clones and leaves out a portion. The profile shows 85,000 to 90,000 clones, around nine tenths of them singletons. Sequenced sample: peripheral blood. Receptor source: an elderly man with active or convalescent COVID-19. CDR3s leave out the opening cysteine and the closing phenylalanine or tryptophan. D genes are given only for firm matches. Clone sizes are given selectively: once, few, many, or a class where the clone is expanded.

>TRBV4-3|NA|NA
ASSQDSLLDDTQY
>TRBV5-6|NA|NA
ASSAGYEQF
>TRBV5-4|NA|NA
ATAGSTGEVHEQY
>TRBV24-1|once|TRBD2
ATSDFPSSGRVEDTQY
>TRBV5-5|NA|NA
ASSPRLDTDTQY
>TRBV19|NA|TRBD2
ASSTASGSADTQY
>TRBV11-2|NA|NA
ASSLDPGGNQPQH
>TRBV5-4|NA|TRBD2
ASSLGWREGTDTQY
>TRBV5-1|NA|TRBD2
ASSPGLAELQETQY
>TRBV5-4|NA|TRBD2
ASSLSGRSNTGELF
>TRBV19|few|TRBD1
ASSWDRSEAF
>TRBV15|once|NA
ATSSTRQVLEQY
>TRBV19|few|NA
ASSLLGLLCYEQY
>TRBV28|once|TRBD1
ASSTPGQGHEQY
>TRBV11-2|once|TRBD1
ASSLAGTGTGTEAF
>TRBV7-2|NA|TRBD2
ASSLAGGREQY
>TRBV9|NA|NA
ASSPGNSGDNEQF
>TRBV11-2|NA|TRBD2
ASSKPGLAGSNEQF
>TRBV11-2|NA|TRBD1
ASSLEQGARAF
>TRBV29-1|NA|NA
SVGAGSPPNNEQF
>TRBV14|many|TRBD1
ASSHRDRGNEQF
>TRBV5-4|NA|NA
ASSLAFSGQETQY
>TRBV10-3|NA|NA
AISGRTQGPGNTIY
>TRBV4-2|NA|NA
ASSQDFGRSQVDTQY
>TRBV24-1|NA|TRBD2
ATSTAGGYEQY
>TRBV6-6|NA|NA
ASSYSLDTQY
>TRBV11-3|NA|TRBD2
ASSRTSGSDTQY
>TRBV13|NA|TRBD2
ASSLAGASGMGEQY
>TRBV5-5|NA|NA
ASSLGPGGVNEQY
>TRBV5-5|few|NA
ASSPDGYGYT
>TRBV5-3|NA|TRBD2
ARSLVTSGRWQF
>TRBV23-1|NA|TRBD1
ASSQLGGDRCGNQPQH
>TRBV5-5|NA|TRBD1
ASSLAGTGGTDTQY
>TRBV14|NA|NA
ASSQVRGYSGNTIY
>TRBV5-1|NA|NA
ASSLGPGLPYEQY